The 21 T cell receptor beta chains below come from one sample, sequenced in a study of blood T cell repertoires in COVID-19. The table came from immunoSEQ multiplex PCR; TCRdb's copy has only in-frame clones and leaves some out. Of under 300,000 clones in the sample, around 85% were seen once. The sequenced sample consisted of peripheral blood. These TCRs come from a woman aged 80 or over with acute or convalescent COVID-19.

The chain couples TRBV19 to TRBJ2-7, with 8 bases identical to TRBD1. After removal of 3 bases from V and 0 bases from J, the junction contained 10 bases not matched to a gene. CDR3 size: 17 residues. Germline V lookup: CDR1 LNHDA, CDR2 SQIVND (reference sequence). In nucleotides, the CDR3 is TGTGCCAGTAGTATTAGTATAAGACAGGGGACCTCCTACGAGCAGTACTTC. Translation: CASSISIRQGTSYEQYF.

This clone was counted at least ten times. The chain uses TRBV30 and TRBJ2-7; a weak D match, TRBD1 (6 bases). Germline V gene data show CDR1 as GTSNPN and CDR2 as SVGIG (reference sequence). This CDR3 is 13 amino acids long. V lost 0 bases and J 5 bases, leaving 11 bases between the germline ends. The CDR3 DNA is TGTGCCTGGAGTGTAGATAGGGACAACGAGCAGTACTTC. It is translated as CAWSVDRDNEQYF.

J is TRBJ2-7 and V is TRBV18; D is perhaps TRBD2 (5 bases). V was pared by 6 bases and J by 3 bases, with 9 bases between. The CDR3 is 12 residues long. CDR1 is KGHSH, CDR2 LQKENI, per germline. In nucleotides, the CDR3 is TGTGCCAGCTCCCAACTAGACTACGAGCAGTACTTC. This gives the protein CASSQLDYEQYF.

The chain uses TRBV5-6 and TRBJ1-5, with TRBD1 matching 10 bases. Germline CDR1 is SGHDT and CDR2 is YYEEEE. The junction had 0 bases not matched to a gene; V was cut back by 0 bases and J by 6 bases. The CDR3 is made up of 14 amino acids. The CDR3 DNA follows: TGTGCCAGCAGCTTGGGGGACAGGGGTCAGCCCCAGCATTTT. Protein product: CASSLGDRGQPQHF.

The chain recombines TRBV30 with TRBJ1-1; tentative D call: TRBD1 (6 bases). Trimming took 2 bases from V and 2 from J, leaving 12 bases between them. Germline lookup yields CDR1 GTSNPN and CDR2 SVGIG (reference sequence). The CDR3 contains 14 residues. The CDR3 loop is CAWSLGQLNTEAFF. DNA of the CDR3: TGTGCCTGGAGTTTAGGACAGCTAAACACTGAAGCTTTCTTT.

The chain joins TRBV18 to TRBJ2-4, with D possibly matching TRBD2 (6 bases). The germline V gene has CDR1 KGHSH and CDR2 LQKENI. The CDR3 length is 18 residues. V was pared by 0 bases and J by 0 bases, with 15 bases between. CDR3 in DNA: TGTGCCAGCTCACCACCGACACAGGCGGGACTAGCCAAAAACATTCAGTACTTC. Protein: CASSPPTQAGLAKNIQYF.

V is TRBV27 and J is TRBJ1-5; tentative D call: TRBD1 (6 bases). Trimming took 3 bases from V and 4 from J, leaving 13 bases between them. Germline lookup yields CDR1 MNHEY and CDR2 SMNVEV (reference sequence). The CDR3 extends over 15 amino acids. CDR3 nucleotide sequence: TGTGCCAGCAGTTTGTATGAACAGGGAAATCAGCCCCAGCATTTT. Encoded protein: CASSLYEQGNQPQHF.

This CDR3 reads CASSILRGGIDTGELFF. The CDR3 bases are TGCGCCAGCAGCATTCTACGCGGGGGCATTGACACCGGGGAGCTGTTTTTT. The chain employs TRBV5-1 and TRBJ2-2; TRBD2 is a possible D gene (7 bases). The CDR3 consists of 17 residues. Germline V lookup: CDR1 SGHRS, CDR2 YFSETQ. Trimming pared 4 bases from V and 3 bases from J, leaving 19 bases between.

J is TRBJ2-3 and V is TRBV27, with D maybe TRBD2 (6 bases). The CDR3 runs 14 residues. Trimming removed 4 bases from V and 4 bases from J, with 12 bases in between. Germline V lookup: CDR1 MNHEY, CDR2 SMNVEV (reference sequence). The CDR3 is CASSSPGLSDTQYF. The CDR3 DNA is TGTGCCAGCAGTTCTCCGGGACTCTCAGATACGCAGTATTTT.

CDR3 protein: CASSLGRGYEQFF. The DNA for the CDR3 is TGTGCCAGCAGCTTAGGACGAGGCTATGAGCAGTTCTTC. J is TRBJ2-1 and V is TRBV7-2; D is uncertain. The V end lost 1 base, the J end lost 8 bases, and 9 bases lay between the germline ends. Looked up from germline, CDR1 is SGHTA and CDR2 is FQGNSA. The CDR3 is 13 residues long.

The chain carries TRBV5-8 and TRBJ1-2, with TRBD1 matching 9 bases. Germline loops: CDR1 SGHTS, CDR2 YDEGEE. V lost 4 bases, J lost 7 bases, and 14 bases stayed unmatched. The length of the CDR3 is 16 residues. This chain's CDR3 is CASSLQVGTGNLGYTF. DNA for the CDR3: TGTGCCAGCAGCCTTCAGGTTGGGACAGGGAACCTTGGCTACACCTTC.

V is TRBV6-1 and J is TRBJ2-2; D remains unclear. From germline, CDR1 is MNHNS and CDR2 SASEGT. The length of the CDR3 is 17 residues. Trimming took off 1 base at V and 6 bases at J, with 18 bases between the two ends. The CDR3 sequence is CASSEVASPERPGELFF. CDR3 nucleotides: TGTGCCAGCAGTGAAGTGGCGTCACCCGAGAGGCCCGGGGAGCTGTTTTTT.

The chain carries TRBV27 and TRBJ1-1; 8 nucleotides match TRBD1. The V gene's germline CDR1 is MNHEY and CDR2 SMNVEV (reference sequence). The CDR3 spans 13 residues. The V gene end was trimmed by 2 bases and the J gene end by 5 bases; junction bases not matched to a gene: 1. The CDR3 DNA is TGTGCCAGCAGTTTAACAGGGGGAACTGAAGCTTTCTTT. It is translated as CASSLTGGTEAFF.

The chain has TRBV7-8 and TRBJ1-2; a weak D match, TRBD1 (6 bases). V was trimmed by 3 bases and J by 4 bases, leaving 15 bases between them. CDR3 length: 15 residues. Germline CDR1 SGHVS, CDR2 FQNEAQ. DNA of the CDR3: TGTGCCAGCAGCTTTACCTCCCGGACAGCCTATGGCTACACCTTC. Translated: CASSFTSRTAYGYTF.

V gene TRBV19 combines with J gene TRBJ2-1; perhaps TRBD2 as D (6 bases). V was pared by 0 bases and J by 4 bases, with 13 bases between. CDR3 length: 16 residues. Looked up from germline, CDR1 is LNHDA and CDR2 is SQIVND (reference sequence). The CDR3 DNA follows: TGTGCCAGTAGTATAGATGGAGGGGCCTCTTACAATGAGCAGTTCTTC. It codes for CASSIDGGASYNEQFF.

The chain couples TRBV4-2 to TRBJ2-1; 11 bases line up with TRBD2. J gave up 16 bases and V 0 bases, and 11 bases lay outside the gene matches. This CDR3 contains 15 residues. In germline, CDR1 is LGHNA, CDR2 YNFKEQ. CDR3 in amino acids: CASSQEGLAGGPEFF. CDR3 nucleotides: TGTGCCAGCAGCCAAGAGGGGTTAGCGGGGGGGCCCGAATTCTTC.

In this sample, this clone turned up a few times. As DNA, the CDR3 is TGTGCCAGCAGACCGACAGGGGCTGAAGCTTTCTTT. Translation: CASRPTGAEAFF. V is TRBV3-1 (or the pseudogene TRBV3-2) and J is TRBJ1-1; TRBD1 matches at 8 bases. The germline V gene encodes CDR1 LGHDT and CDR2 YNNKEL (reference sequence). The length of the CDR3 is 12 residues. The ends lost 6 bases at V and 6 bases at J; junction bases unmatched: 3.

CDR3 amino acids: CASRSSGMVTGELFF. The CDR3 DNA reads as TGCGCCAGCAGATCCTCAGGGATGGTCACCGGGGAGCTGTTTTTT. V gene TRBV5-1 combines with J gene TRBJ2-2; tentatively, D is TRBD1 (5 bases). Between the trimmed V and J ends, which lost 5 bases and 4 bases, there was a span of 15 bases. Germline assignment: CDR1 SGHRS and CDR2 YFSETQ. The CDR3 runs 15 residues.

The V and J genes are TRBV19 and TRBJ1-4; perhaps TRBD1 as D (5 bases). The germline CDR1 and CDR2 sequences are LNHDA and SQIVND (reference sequence). Trimming left V 3 bases short and J 0 bases short, with 8 bases between. The CDR3 runs to 15 residues. CDR3: CASSMRGATNEKLFF. CDR3 DNA sequence: TGTGCCAGTAGTATGCGGGGCGCAACTAATGAAAAACTGTTTTTT.

This clone was counted once. V usage is TRBV7-9 and J usage is TRBJ1-1; no definite D call. Looked up from germline, CDR1 is SEHNR and CDR2 is FQNEAQ (reference sequence). The CDR3 is 14 amino acids. V lost 6 bases and J lost 0, with 11 bases in between. The CDR3 DNA follows: TGTGCCAGCAGTCCCCAGGCAGTGAACACTGAAGCTTTCTTT. It encodes CASSPQAVNTEAFF.

The chain uses TRBV5-1 and TRBJ1-1, with D possibly being TRBD1 (6 bases). CDR3 length: 14 residues. The germline V gene has CDR1 SGHRS and CDR2 YFSETQ. With 2 bases removed from V and 6 bases from J, the gap between germline ends came to 14 bases. CDR3 protein: CASSLGQPRSEAFF. The CDR3 DNA follows: TGCGCCAGCAGCTTAGGACAGCCTCGCTCTGAAGCTTTCTTT.